The T cell receptor (beta chain) described here comes from a study of blood T cell repertoires in COVID-19. Overall study context: The United States, Italy and Spain were the sources of the acute and convalescent COVID-19 samples. From T cells, B-cell-depleted T cells, or PBMCs came the material, which was cDNA or gDNA.

Authors' analysis steps: Reference gene primer amplification in the assay estimated nucleated cell counts. Measured with immunoSEQ multiplex PCR; TCRdb has only the in-frame clones, and not every one. V and J calls and clone size are copied from that table; D and trimming were computed from the DNA. The sample shows about 270,000 clones, roughly nine tenths of them seen only once. Recruited during active infection, patients (from Seattle) were subsequently followed longitudinally. In this sample, this clone turned up once. This CDR3 spans 17 amino acids. V lost 2 bases, J lost 1 base, and 9 bases stayed unmatched. The V gene's germline CDR1 is LGHDT and CDR2 YNNKEL (reference sequence).

The V and J genes are TRBV3-1 (or the pseudogene TRBV3-2) and TRBJ2-5; TRBD2 matches 8 bases. Source material: peripheral blood. This TCR was sampled from a woman younger than 45 with COVID-19, enrolled during active disease. DNA for the CDR3: TGTGCCAGCAGCCAAACCGGGGGGGGACCGTTCCAAGAGACCCAGTACTTC. Translation gives CASSQTGGGPFQETQYF.